The sequence of this TCR beta chain was determined in a study of T cell repertoires in cytomegalovirus infection. Background on the study: Both recently identified HLA-C-restricted and well-studied HLA-B-restricted CMV epitopes were used in the study. Indicated by public TCR beta signatures were CMV infection and matching HLA type.

MiXCR, run by TCRdb on the reads, gives a single entry per CDR3 protein. This table holds about 700,000 distinct CDR3 sequences, around 30% found once. On this clonotype itself: Its antigen is undetermined.

Study-wide findings and caveats: CMV carriers having the relevant HLA were flagged by cumulative public TCR beta family frequency. Clonotypes of TCR beta that were HLA-C-restricted and CMV-specific dominated the ex vivo response.

The CDR3 runs 15 residues. Trimming removed 1 base at V and 4 bases at J, with 12 bases between. CDR1 is SGHNT and CDR2 is YYREEE in the germline V gene (reference sequence). The source was cultured PBMCs, collected from culture after CMV antigen stimulation. The clonotype comes from a human donor in good health (CMV status not recorded). Some clones in this sample may be carry-over from other donors' samples. The genes are TRBV5-4 and TRBJ2-1, with D possibly being TRBD1 (6 bases). The DNA for the CDR3 is TGTGCCAGCAGCTTGCGTGGGACACTTTACAATGAGCAGTTCTTC. Its protein is CASSLRGTLYNEQFF.